These 13 T cell receptor beta chains were all obtained from the same sample, sequenced in a study of early T cells in non-severe SARS-CoV-2 infection. Each CDR3 protein is one row after TCRdb ran MiXCR on the 5' RACE reads. Among 80,000 or so distinct CDR3 sequences listed, around an eighth were seen once. Sequencing was carried out using whole blood. The receptors come from an adult who was a healthcare worker with PCR-confirmed SARS-CoV-2 infection or an uninfected control (not recorded which).

The V gene is TRBV5-1, the J gene TRBJ2-3; D may be TRBD1 or TRBD2 (5 bases each). V dropped 5 bases and J dropped 5 bases, with 18 bases sitting between them. The CDR3 contains 15 residues. Germline-derived CDR1 and CDR2 are SGHRS and YFSETQ. The CDR3 coding sequence is TGCGCCAGCAGATGGGGACCCTCCCCGGAAGATACGCAGTATTTT. Protein sequence: CASRWGPSPEDTQYF.

This clonotype was recorded a few times. This chain links TRBV14 with TRBJ2-5; TRBD1 aligns across 9 bases. Trimming cost V 3 bases and J 0 bases; bases outside gene matches: 2. Looked up from germline, CDR1 is SGHDN and CDR2 is FVKESK. The CDR3 totals 15 residues. The CDR3 spells CASSQWTGDQETQYF. As DNA, the CDR3 is TGTGCCAGCAGCCAGTGGACAGGGGACCAAGAGACCCAGTACTTC.

This clonotype showed up just a few times. This CDR3 is CASSLRQGAEEQFF. CDR3 nucleotides: TGTGCCAGCAGCCTCAGACAGGGGGCAGAGGAGCAGTTCTTC. V gene TRBV14 combines with J gene TRBJ2-1; 10 bases map to TRBD1. J gave up 10 bases and V 4 bases, and 7 bases lay outside the gene matches. Per the germline V gene, CDR1 is SGHDN and CDR2 is FVKESK. The CDR3 has 14 residues.

This clonotype was seen at least ten times. The chain couples TRBV7-6 to TRBJ2-7, with unresolved D. The CDR3 totals 12 residues. Germline V CDR1 and CDR2: SGHVS, FNYEAQ. V lost 3 bases and J 0 bases, leaving 3 bases between the germline ends. CDR3 loop: CASSFSSYEQYF. As DNA, the CDR3 is TGTGCCAGCAGCTTTAGCTCCTACGAGCAGTACTTC.

About this clonotype itself: It may be a read error: a sequence one base away is much more abundant. The gene calls are TRBV11-2 and TRBJ2-5; the D is unclear. Germline CDR1 reads SGHAT; CDR2 reads FQNNGV. The CDR3 is made up of 12 amino acids. CDR3: CVSSLEGETQYF. In nucleotides, the CDR3 is TGTGTCAGCAGCTTAGAAGGAGAGACCCAGTACTTC.

The rearrangement joins TRBV5-4 to TRBJ2-2, with D perhaps being TRBD1 or TRBD2 (5 bases each). Trimming pared 2 bases from V and 6 bases from J, leaving 8 bases between. Germline CDR1 and CDR2: SGHNT and YYREEE (reference sequence). The CDR3 length is 13 residues. The CDR3 DNA follows: TGTGCCAGCAGCTTCGGGGCGTCCGGGGAGCTGTTTTTT. It specifies CASSFGASGELFF.

This clonotype was counted ten times or more. The chain's CDR3 is CASSDRLAGGPSTDTQYF. Here the CDR3 DNA reads TGTGCCAGCTCAGACAGACTAGCGGGGGGTCCCAGCACAGATACGCAGTATTTT. This chain joins TRBV18 and TRBJ2-3; 13 bases match TRBD2. Germline-derived CDR1 and CDR2 are KGHSH and LQKENI. There are 18 residues in the CDR3. With 5 bases clipped from V and 0 bases from J, the junction kept 8 bases outside the gene matches.

This clonotype has ten or more counts. The chain links TRBV20-1 to TRBJ2-7; no clear D gene. Germline V gene data show CDR1 as DFQATT and CDR2 as SNEGSKA (reference sequence). Trimming pared 6 bases from V and 10 bases from J, leaving 16 bases between. This CDR3 comprises 11 residues. CDR3 amino acids: CSAQTMYGQYF. The CDR3 nucleotides read TGCAGTGCCCAGACCATGTACGGTCAGTACTTC.

There are many counts of this clonotype. The rearrangement joins TRBV27 to TRBJ1-6, with D possibly matching TRBD1 (6 bases). Germline CDR1 MNHEY, CDR2 SMNVEV (reference sequence). V lost 5 bases to trimming and J lost 6 bases, with 14 bases between them. This CDR3 is built from 15 residues. CDR3 residues: CASSEMSGVNSPLHF. The CDR3 DNA follows: TGTGCCAGCAGTGAAATGTCAGGGGTTAATTCACCCCTCCACTTT.

At least ten counts were recorded for this clonotype. The gene calls are TRBV24-1 and TRBJ1-1; D remains ambiguous. Trimming cost V 7 bases and J 1 base, with 9 bases left between them. This CDR3 is built from 13 residues. The germline gives CDR1 KGHDR, CDR2 SFDVKD. The DNA for the CDR3 is TGTGCCACCAGGAGTACAGAGAACACTGAAGCTTTCTTT. This codes for CATRSTENTEAFF.

This clonotype was seen many times. The rearrangement uses TRBV13 and TRBJ2-3; no clear D. CDR1 is PRHDT and CDR2 is FYEKMQ in the germline V gene (reference sequence). The V and J ends lost 9 bases and 2 bases respectively, with 15 bases between them. This CDR3 has 14 residues. CDR3 bases: TGTGCCAGGCTTACATCCACTCACACAGATACGCAGTATTTT. This codes for CARLTSTHTDTQYF.

In this sample, this clonotype turned up a few times. The chain has TRBV5-1 and TRBJ2-7; D is uncertain. CDR1 is SGHRS, CDR2 YFSETQ, per germline. CDR3 length equals 13 residues. V was trimmed by 4 bases and J by 2 bases, leaving 10 bases between them. The CDR3 nucleotides read TGCGCCAGCAGCCCGGGTACTACCTACGAGCAGTACTTC. It translates to CASSPGTTYEQYF.

Concerning this clonotype: One end of the junction fails to match germline, which may point to a read error. V and J are TRBV2 and TRBJ1-2; TRBD1 is a possible D gene (5 bases). The CDR3 sequence is 14 residues long. CDR1 is SNHLY and CDR2 is FYNNEI in the germline V gene. This CDR3 reads CVSLNSGTDYGYTF. CDR3 nucleotides: TGTGTCAGCCTTAACTCCGGGACGGACTATGGCTACACCTTC.